This TCR beta chain was documented in a study of spatial heterogeneity in lung cancer. Study in general: 72 TRACERx patients with early, untreated non-small cell lung cancer donated samples.

The time point here: blood at routine non-recurrence follow-up after resection. Whole RNA, isolated from tumor, nontumor lung or frozen PBMC, was sequenced without prior sorting. Individual TCR cDNA molecules each bore their own unique molecular identifier. TCRdb independently ran MiXCR on the 5' RACE reads; one entry per CDR3 protein. The sample shows about 120,000 distinct CDR3 sequences, about 12% of them seen only once. Trimming took off 8 bases at V and 4 bases at J, with 18 bases between the two ends. In germline, CDR1 is MNHEY, CDR2 SMNVEV (reference sequence). CDR3 length: 14 amino acids. This sequence joins TRBV27 and TRBJ2-7; D tentatively fits TRBD1 or TRBD2 (5 bases each). The TCR sequence derives from a male donor with early-stage non-small cell lung cancer. This specimen consisted of PBMCs, obtained at follow-up. This CDR3 is CASASAGSGYEQYF. CDR3 bases: TGTGCCAGCGCCTCCGCAGGGTCGGGATACGAGCAGTACTTC.